These 15 T cell receptor beta chains originate from one sample sequenced in a study of shared T cell receptors in the human thymus. The repertoire was sequenced with immunoSEQ multiplex PCR; TCRdb's copy has only in-frame clones and lacks some. Seen here are about 540,000 clones, about four fifths observed once, and the top ten hold roughly 0.013%. This sample was shared with a second study, whose subject was human thymus T cells.

The specimen sequenced was thymocytes. The receptor source for this set is a boy less than two years old with a congenital heart defect.

This clone was observed a handful of times. The V and J genes are TRBV18 and TRBJ2-2; 8 bases agree with TRBD1. The V and J ends lost 0 bases and 6 bases, in that order; junction bases with no gene match: 3. From germline, CDR1 is KGHSH and CDR2 LQKENI. The CDR3 runs to 15 residues. CDR3 nucleotides: TGTGCCAGCTCACCACCGGACAGGGTCCCCGGGGAGCTGTTTTTT. The encoded protein is CASSPPDRVPGELFF.

The chain combines TRBV6-4 with TRBJ2-1, with D maybe TRBD2 (6 bases). Germline V gene lookup returns CDR1 MRHNA and CDR2 SNTAGT. The CDR3 has 13 amino acids. Trimming took off 3 bases at V and 8 bases at J, with 11 bases between the two ends. The CDR3 sequence is CASSERREDEQFF. CDR3 sequence (DNA): TGTGCCAGCAGTGAACGGAGGGAGGATGAGCAGTTCTTC.

V gene TRBV2 combines with J gene TRBJ2-7, with 10 bases lining up with TRBD2. V lost 5 bases and J lost 0; bases outside the gene matches: 7. Germline V gene data show CDR1 as SNHLY and CDR2 as FYNNEI. The CDR3 totals 16 residues. DNA of the CDR3: TGTGCCAGCAGTCCGCGGACTAGCGGAATCTCCTACGAGCAGTACTTC. Its translation: CASSPRTSGISYEQYF. Using reference TRBV2 and TRBJ2-7 for the parts outside the CDR3, the full variable domain is EPEVTQTPSHQVTQMGQEVILRCVPISNHLYFYWYRQILGQKVEFLVSFYNNEISEKSEIFDDQFSVERPDGSNFTLKIRSTKLEDSAMYFCASSPRTSGISYEQYFGPGTRLTVT.

This chain uses TRBV7-2 with TRBJ2-3; 9 nucleotides agree with TRBD2. In germline, CDR1 is SGHTA, CDR2 FQGNSA. Trimming took 5 bases from V and 4 from J; bases not matched to a gene: 13. CDR3 length: 17 residues. In DNA, the CDR3 is TGTGCCAGCAGCGATGGGGCTAGCGGGGAGCGGGCAGATACGCAGTATTTT. Translating gives CASSDGASGERADTQYF.

This rearrangement joins TRBV30 to TRBJ2-7, with 8 nucleotides matching TRBD1. The germline V gene encodes CDR1 GTSNPN and CDR2 SVGIG (reference sequence). The CDR3 runs 14 residues. The junction had 5 bases not matched to a gene; V was cut back by 0 bases and J by 4 bases. The CDR3 reads CAWSVFQGAYEQYF. The CDR3 region has the DNA TGTGCCTGGAGTGTCTTCCAGGGGGCATACGAGCAGTACTTC.

The V and J genes are TRBV25-1 and TRBJ1-2, with 8 bases that match TRBD1. With 4 bases clipped from V and 4 bases from J, the junction kept 5 bases outside the gene matches. CDR1 is MGHDK, CDR2 SYGVNS, per germline. The CDR3 runs 14 residues. CDR3 nucleotides: TGTGCCAGCAGTGCCAGGGGGCGAATCTATGGCTACACCTTC. Residues: CASSARGRIYGYTF.

As for this clone: One end of the junction fails to match germline, which may point to a read error. Other DNA sequences in the same sample also yield this CDR3. This chain links TRBV30 with TRBJ1-2; TRBD1 is a possible D gene (5 bases). Germline V CDR1 and CDR2: GTSNPN, SVGIG (reference sequence). CDR3 length equals 12 residues. In nucleotides, the CDR3 is TGCGCCTCCCAGCGGGGGTTGTGCGGCTACACCTTC. Its protein product is CASQRGLCGYTF.

The chain uses TRBV9 and TRBJ1-4, with unresolved D. The CDR3 sequence is 17 residues long. CDR1 SGDLS and CDR2 YYNGEE come from the germline V gene. Trimming removed 4 bases at V and 5 bases at J, with 21 bases between. Here the CDR3 reads CASSPSEGWVENEKLFF. The CDR3 coding sequence is TGTGCCAGCAGCCCAAGTGAGGGATGGGTTGAAAATGAAAAACTGTTTTTT.

The chain carries TRBV6-1 and TRBJ1-5, with 7 nucleotides matching TRBD1. The V gene end was trimmed by 2 bases and the J gene end by 0 bases; junction bases not matched to a gene: 16. The germline V gene encodes CDR1 MNHNS and CDR2 SASEGT. The CDR3 has 20 amino acids. CDR3 DNA sequence: TGTGCCAGCAGTGAAAACCGACAGGGTTTAAGTAGGTATAGCAATCAGCCCCAGCATTTT. As protein: CASSENRQGLSRYSNQPQHF.

This sequence joins TRBV15 and TRBJ2-5; no firm D call. In germline, CDR1 is LNHNV, CDR2 YYDKDF (reference sequence). V lost 3 bases, J lost 9 bases, and 8 bases lay in between. The CDR3 contains 11 residues. CDR3: CATSSPSAQYF. The CDR3 DNA reads TGTGCCACCAGCAGCCCCTCGGCCCAGTACTTC.

V and J are TRBV30 and TRBJ1-2; 9 nucleotides match TRBD1. Germline V gene lookup returns CDR1 GTSNPN and CDR2 SVGIG (reference sequence). This CDR3 has 14 residues. V lost 2 bases and J lost 4; bases outside the gene matches: 5. The CDR3 protein is CAWSLTGGSYGYTF. CDR3 nucleotide sequence: TGTGCCTGGAGTTTGACAGGGGGGAGCTATGGCTACACCTTC. Filled out from reference TRBV30 and TRBJ1-2, the complete variable domain reads SQTIHQWPATLVQPVGSPLSLECTVEGTSNPNLYWYRQAAGRGLQLLFYSVGIGQISSEVPQNLSASRPQDRQFILSSKKLLLSDSGFYLCAWSLTGGSYGYTFGSGTRLTVV.

The chain recombines TRBV29-1 with TRBJ2-3; 8 nucleotides match TRBD2. The CDR3 covers 16 residues. Germline lookup yields CDR1 SQVTM and CDR2 ANQGSEA. The ends lost 2 bases at V and 1 base at J; junction bases unmatched: 8. This CDR3 is CSVENPRLARTDTQYF. CDR3 nucleotides: TGCAGCGTTGAAAACCCTAGACTAGCGCGCACAGATACGCAGTATTTT.

V gene TRBV4-1 combines with J gene TRBJ2-5; TRBD2 agrees at 7 bases. The CDR3 has 15 amino acids. The germline CDR1 and CDR2 sequences are MGHRA and YSYEKL. The V and J ends lost 4 bases and 5 bases, in that order; junction bases with no gene match: 10. CDR3 sequence reads: CASSLQAGCLETQYF. CDR3 in DNA: TGCGCCAGCAGCCTCCAAGCGGGATGTTTGGAGACCCAGTACTTC.

As regards this clone: Compared with germline, one end of the junction differs, possibly owing to a read error. The rearrangement uses TRBV2 and TRBJ2-7; 12 bases map to TRBD2. Germline CDR1 and CDR2: SNHLY and FYNNEI. This CDR3 region has 13 residues. CDR3 region: CASSDISLAGGHF. In nucleotides, the CDR3 is TGTGCCAGCAGTGACATTTCTCTAGCGGGAGGGCACTTC.

The chain couples TRBV4-3 to TRBJ1-2; a possible D gene is TRBD1 (5 bases). The V and J ends lost 6 bases and 8 bases respectively, with 19 bases between them. Germline values: CDR1 LGHNA, CDR2 YSLEER. The CDR3 is 14 amino acids. The CDR3 DNA follows: TGCGCCAGCAGACGTAGGGGAGGTCCCGGCGGCTACACCTTC. Encoded protein: CASRRRGGPGGYTF.